This TCR beta chain is from a study of control samples from healthy donors and cancer patients. Generated by immunoSEQ multiplex PCR, the TCRdb table keeps only in-frame clones and is missing some. The sample contains about 270,000 clones, about four fifths of which appear only once. The CDR3 totals 15 residues. Germline V CDR1 and CDR2: SGHNT, YYREEE (reference sequence). Germline trimming cut 0 bases from V and 5 bases from J; bases unmatched to any gene: 4. The V and J genes are TRBV5-4 and TRBJ2-3, with 9 bases identical to TRBD2. Source material: PBMCs. This receptor was identified in a woman in her sixties or seventies with lung cancer. The CDR3 sequence is CASSLAAAGGDTQYF. The DNA for the CDR3 is TGTGCCAGCAGCTTGGCCGCAGCGGGGGGAGATACGCAGTATTTT.